Below, 2 T cell receptor beta chains from the same sample are listed, as sequenced in a study of T cells after yellow fever vaccination. MiXCR, run by TCRdb on the 5' RACE reads, gives a single entry per CDR3 protein. This sample yields about 550,000 distinct CDR3 sequences, of which 15% to 20% are seen a single time; roughly an eighth belongs to the top ten. This material consisted of PBMCs, taken 15 days after the yellow fever booster vaccination. Receptors were obtained from a man aged 25-45 years who received the YFV17D yellow fever vaccine.

The chain is built from TRBV4-3 and TRBJ2-2; 11 nucleotides match TRBD2. The germline V gene has CDR1 LGHNA and CDR2 YSLEER. This CDR3 region has 19 residues. Trimming at V came to 0 bases and at J to 7 bases, leaving 13 bases not matched to a gene. CDR3 coding DNA: TGCGCCAGCAGCCAAGATTTGGCTAGCGGGAGGTTTACGGTCGGGGAGCTGTTTTTT. This codes for CASSQDLASGRFTVGELFF.

V and J are TRBV25-1 and TRBJ2-3; TRBD2 might be the D (5 bases). V was clipped by 2 bases and J by 6 bases, with 15 bases between them. Germline CDR1 is MGHDK and CDR2 is SYGVNS. The CDR3 consists of 15 residues. The CDR3 nucleotides are TGTGCCAGCAGTGAACTCAGGACTGCATATGATACGCAGTATTTT. Its translation: CASSELRTAYDTQYF.